The rows below give T cell receptor beta chains drawn from one sample of a study of graft-versus-host responses after intestinal transplantation. Their antigens are not known. Repertoires were generated with immunoSEQ multiplex PCR, while TCRdb's copy carries only in-frame clones and drops some. Found here are fewer than 90,000 clones, approximately 94% of them singletons; the top ten hold over 0.15%. This sample comprised unstimulated CD4+ T cells sorted from spleen or lymph node cells, obtained before transplant. These receptors all stem from a human donor who was the organ donor for an intestinal transplant. CDR3s include the opening cysteine and the closing phenylalanine or tryptophan. The order of the fields is D gene, clone size, V gene, J gene, CDR3 DNA, CDR3 protein. The D gene is left open where the match is weak. Clone size is given for some rows only: seen once, a few or many times, or a class if the clone is expanded.

D: NA; size: NA; V: TRBV2; J: TRBJ1-5; DNA: TGTGCCAGCAGTGAATCTTGGGTTCCCGGGAGTCAGCCCCAGCATTTT; CDR3: CASSESWVPGSQPQHF
D: NA; size: NA; V: TRBV28; J: TRBJ2-7; DNA: TGTGCCAGCAGTTTGGGTGTCTACAGGCTCTCCTACGAGCAGTACTTC; CDR3: CASSLGVYRLSYEQYF
D: TRBD2; size: NA; V: TRBV11-2; J: TRBJ2-5; DNA: TGTGCCAGCAGCTTATCGGCTAGCGGGACTTCTTCCAGCGAGACCCAGTACTTC; CDR3: CASSLSASGTSSSETQYF
D: NA; size: NA; V: TRBV5-1; J: TRBJ1-1; DNA: TGCGCCAGCAGCCCCACCGGGACTCTGAACACTGAAGCTTTCTTT; CDR3: CASSPTGTLNTEAFF
D: NA; size: once; V: TRBV29-1; J: TRBJ2-3; DNA: TGCAGCCTGCGTGGAGGGGCCCCAGATACGCAGTATTTT; CDR3: CSLRGGAPDTQYF
D: TRBD1; size: NA; V: TRBV11-1; J: TRBJ2-3; DNA: TGTGCCAGCAGCCAAGGACAGGGAGGAGATACGCAGTATTTT; CDR3: CASSQGQGGDTQYF
D: NA; size: NA; V: TRBV6-1; J: TRBJ1-4; DNA: TGTGCCATTTCGAGGGCCTTTGCAACTAATGAAAAACTGTTTTTT; CDR3: CAISRAFATNEKLFF
D: TRBD1; size: NA; V: TRBV30; J: TRBJ1-6; DNA: TGTGCCTGGAGTGCCCGGGACAGGGATTTCTCACCCCTCCACTTT; CDR3: CAWSARDRDFSPLHF
D: NA; size: NA; V: TRBV11-2; J: TRBJ1-2; DNA: TGTGCCAGCAGCTCCTCAGTCTATGGCTACACCTTC; CDR3: CASSSSVYGYTF
D: TRBD1; size: NA; V: TRBV19; J: TRBJ1-5; DNA: TGTGCCAGTAGGGCCGGGGACAGGGTGGCAAATCAGCCCCAGCATTTT; CDR3: CASRAGDRVANQPQHF
D: TRBD1; size: NA; V: TRBV6-6; J: TRBJ1-1; DNA: TGTGCCAGCAGTCGGGGGACAGGGAGGACTGAAGCTTTCTTT; CDR3: CASSRGTGRTEAFF
D: NA; size: NA; V: TRBV7-3; J: TRBJ2-1; DNA: TGTGCCAGCAGCTTATCTAGAGACAATGAGCAGTTCTTC; CDR3: CASSLSRDNEQFF
D: NA; size: NA; V: TRBV5-1; J: TRBJ2-5; DNA: TGCGCCAGCAGCTCCCTAGCTGGAGAGACCCAGTACTTC; CDR3: CASSSLAGETQYF
D: TRBD1; size: NA; V: TRBV6-1; J: TRBJ2-3; DNA: TGTGCCAGCACCCAGACAGGGGTGAACACAGATACGCAGTATTTT; CDR3: CASTQTGVNTDTQYF
D: TRBD1; size: NA; V: TRBV5-4; J: TRBJ2-1; DNA: TGTGCCAGCAGCCGGGACAGGGCGAGTAATGAGCAGTTCTTC; CDR3: CASSRDRASNEQFF
D: TRBD2; size: NA; V: TRBV18; J: TRBJ2-7; DNA: TGTGCCAGCTCACTAAGCGGGGGCCGGGACTACGAGCAGTACTTC; CDR3: CASSLSGGRDYEQYF